This TCR beta chain was profiled in a study of spatial heterogeneity in lung cancer. Time point here: sample taken at primary tumor resection. In its sample, this clonotype was seen many times. Its antigen is currently unknown. Compared with germline, one end of the junction differs, possibly owing to a read error. TCRdb re-called the 5' RACE reads with MiXCR, one entry per CDR3 protein. This table holds more than 20,000 distinct CDR3 sequences, under 3.5% found once. Germline loops: CDR1 SSHAT, CDR2 FNYEAQ (reference sequence). The CDR3 runs 14 residues. Study results and limitations: Counts of expanded intratumoral alpha and beta TCRs tracked tumor mutation counts.

This material consisted of lung tumor tissue, taken at surgery. V usage is TRBV7-7 and J usage is TRBJ1-2; D possibly corresponds to TRBD1 (6 bases). The sequence was obtained from a male donor with early-stage non-small cell lung cancer. The DNA of the CDR3 is TGTGCTAGCAGCTTCAAAACAGGGACCTATGGCTACACCTTC. Translating it yields CASSFKTGTYGYTF.